This TCR beta chain was sequenced in a study of monozygotic twins with inflammatory bowel disease. Germline-derived CDR1 and CDR2 are SGDLS and YYNGEE. CDR3 length equals 15 residues. Each UMI harboured a 6-nucleotide sample barcode and was appended via template switching. After re-calling the 5' RACE reads, TCRdb lists one entry per CDR3 protein, DNA absent. This sample contains 400,000 or so distinct CDR3 sequences. The sequenced material came from blood. The chain couples TRBV9 to TRBJ2-1; there is no DNA to check the TCRdb D call of TRBD1. The TCR was taken from a human donor with ulcerative colitis or Crohn's disease, or a healthy co-twin of an affected twin (not recorded which). The CDR3 reads CASSPRLNSYNEQFF.